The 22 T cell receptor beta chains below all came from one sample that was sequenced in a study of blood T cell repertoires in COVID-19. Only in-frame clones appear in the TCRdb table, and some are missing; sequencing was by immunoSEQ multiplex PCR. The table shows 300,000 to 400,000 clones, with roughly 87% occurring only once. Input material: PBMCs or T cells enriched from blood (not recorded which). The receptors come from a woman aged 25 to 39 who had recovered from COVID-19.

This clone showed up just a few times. CDR3 residues: CATSGDRLNSYNEQFF. CDR3 in DNA: TGTGCCACCAGTGGGGACAGGCTAAACTCCTACAATGAGCAGTTCTTC. The chain is built from TRBV24-1 and TRBJ2-1; 8 bases align to TRBD1. CDR1 KGHDR and CDR2 SFDVKD come from the germline V gene. This CDR3 region has 16 residues. V shed 5 bases and J 0 bases; nucleotides not matched to a gene: 5.

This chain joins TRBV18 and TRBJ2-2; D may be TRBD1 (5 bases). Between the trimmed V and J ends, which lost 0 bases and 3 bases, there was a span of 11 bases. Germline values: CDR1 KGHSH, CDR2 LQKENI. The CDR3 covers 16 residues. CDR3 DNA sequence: TGTGCCAGCTCACCACCTTTATCCAGGGACACCGGGGAGCTGTTTTTT. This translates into CASSPPLSRDTGELFF.

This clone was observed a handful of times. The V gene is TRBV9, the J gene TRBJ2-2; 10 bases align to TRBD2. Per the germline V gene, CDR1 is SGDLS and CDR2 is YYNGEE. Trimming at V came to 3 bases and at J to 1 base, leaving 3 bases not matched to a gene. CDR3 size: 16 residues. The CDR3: CASSERLAGNTGELFF. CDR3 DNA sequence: TGTGCCAGCAGCGAGAGACTAGCGGGGAACACCGGGGAGCTGTTTTTT.

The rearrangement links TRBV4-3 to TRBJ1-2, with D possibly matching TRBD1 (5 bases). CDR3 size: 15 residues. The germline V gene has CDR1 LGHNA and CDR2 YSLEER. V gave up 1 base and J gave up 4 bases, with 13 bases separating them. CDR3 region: CASSQAGGTAYGYTF. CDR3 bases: TGCGCCAGCAGCCAAGCCGGCGGGACCGCCTATGGCTACACCTTC.

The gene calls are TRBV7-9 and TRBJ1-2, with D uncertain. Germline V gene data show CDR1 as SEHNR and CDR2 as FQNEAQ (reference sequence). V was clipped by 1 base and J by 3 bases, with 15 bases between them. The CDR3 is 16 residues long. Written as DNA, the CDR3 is TGTGCCAGCAGCTTAGGGTCGGGGTTGGGTGACTATGGCTACACCTTC. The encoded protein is CASSLGSGLGDYGYTF.

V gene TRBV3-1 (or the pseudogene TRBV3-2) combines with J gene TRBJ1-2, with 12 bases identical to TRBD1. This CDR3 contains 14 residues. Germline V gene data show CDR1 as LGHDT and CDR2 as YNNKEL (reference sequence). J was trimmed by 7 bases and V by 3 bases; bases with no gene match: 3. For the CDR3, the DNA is TGTGCCAGCAGCCAGGGACAGGGGGCCAGTGGCTACACCTTC. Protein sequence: CASSQGQGASGYTF.

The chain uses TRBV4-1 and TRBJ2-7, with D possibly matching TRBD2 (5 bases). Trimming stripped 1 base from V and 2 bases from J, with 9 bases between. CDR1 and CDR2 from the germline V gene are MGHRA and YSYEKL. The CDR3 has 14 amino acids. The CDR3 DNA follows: TGCGCCAGCAGCCAAGTTCCGGGGACCTACGAGCAGTACTTC. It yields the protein CASSQVPGTYEQYF.

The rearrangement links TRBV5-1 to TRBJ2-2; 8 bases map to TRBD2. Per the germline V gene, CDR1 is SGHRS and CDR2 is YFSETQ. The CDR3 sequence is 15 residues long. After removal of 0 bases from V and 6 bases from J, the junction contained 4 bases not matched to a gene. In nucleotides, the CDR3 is TGCGCCAGCAGCTTGGGGACTAGCTGGCCCGGGGAGCTGTTTTTT. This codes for CASSLGTSWPGELFF.

Here the CDR3 reads CATRPGQGHNEQFF. In DNA form, the CDR3 reads TGTGCCACCAGACCGGGACAGGGCCACAATGAGCAGTTCTTC. This chain joins TRBV15 and TRBJ2-1; 9 nucleotides match TRBD1. Germline loops: CDR1 LNHNV, CDR2 YYDKDF (reference sequence). This CDR3 is 14 amino acids long. The V gene end was trimmed by 6 bases and the J gene end by 5 bases; junction bases not matched to a gene: 5.

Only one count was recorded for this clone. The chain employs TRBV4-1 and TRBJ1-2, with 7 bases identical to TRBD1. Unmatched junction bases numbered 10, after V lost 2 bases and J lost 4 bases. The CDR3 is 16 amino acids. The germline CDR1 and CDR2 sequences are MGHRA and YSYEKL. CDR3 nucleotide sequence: TGCGCCAGCAGCCAACCCCGGGACAGAGCCTTCTATGGCTACACCTTC. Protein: CASSQPRDRAFYGYTF.

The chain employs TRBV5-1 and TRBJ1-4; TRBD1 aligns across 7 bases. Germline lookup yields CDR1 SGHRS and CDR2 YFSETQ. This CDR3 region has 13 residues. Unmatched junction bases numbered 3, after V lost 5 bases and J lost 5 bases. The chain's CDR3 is CASRTDRNEKLFF. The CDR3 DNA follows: TGCGCCAGCAGAACGGACAGGAATGAAAAACTGTTTTTT.

The CDR3 is CASNERQLKSNYGYTF. CDR3 DNA sequence: TGTGCCAGCAACGAGAGACAACTGAAATCCAACTATGGCTACACCTTC. The V and J genes are TRBV7-9 and TRBJ1-2; D remains ambiguous. The V gene lost 7 bases and the J gene lost 2 bases, with 20 bases spanning the gap. Germline CDR1 and CDR2: SEHNR and FQNEAQ (reference sequence). This CDR3 comprises 16 residues.

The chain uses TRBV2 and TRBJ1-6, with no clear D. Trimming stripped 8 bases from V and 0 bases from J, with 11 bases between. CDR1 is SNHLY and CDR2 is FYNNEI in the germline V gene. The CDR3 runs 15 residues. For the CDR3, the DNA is TGTGCCAGCCACCAAGGGAGCTCCTATAATTCACCCCTCCACTTT. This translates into CASHQGSSYNSPLHF.

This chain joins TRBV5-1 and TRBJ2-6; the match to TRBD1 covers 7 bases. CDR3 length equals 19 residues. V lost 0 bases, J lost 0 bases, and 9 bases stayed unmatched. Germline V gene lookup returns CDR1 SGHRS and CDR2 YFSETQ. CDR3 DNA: TGCGCCAGCAGCTTGGGAATTCAGGGGGTATCCTCTGGGGCCAACGTCCTGACTTTC. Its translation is CASSLGIQGVSSGANVLTF.

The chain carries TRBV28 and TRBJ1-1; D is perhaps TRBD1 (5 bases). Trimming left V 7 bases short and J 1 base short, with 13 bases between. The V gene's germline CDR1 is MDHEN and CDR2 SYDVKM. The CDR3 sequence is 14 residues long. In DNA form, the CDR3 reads TGTGCCAGCACCCCAGCGGGGGGGAACACTGAAGCTTTCTTT. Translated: CASTPAGGNTEAFF.

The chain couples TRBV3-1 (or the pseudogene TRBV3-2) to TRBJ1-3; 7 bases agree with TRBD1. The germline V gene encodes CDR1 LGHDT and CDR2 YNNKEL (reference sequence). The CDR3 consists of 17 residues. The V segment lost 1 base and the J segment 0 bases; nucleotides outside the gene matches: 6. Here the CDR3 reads CASSQVGQGVSGNTIYF. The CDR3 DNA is TGTGCCAGCAGCCAAGTCGGGCAGGGGGTCTCTGGAAACACCATATATTTT.

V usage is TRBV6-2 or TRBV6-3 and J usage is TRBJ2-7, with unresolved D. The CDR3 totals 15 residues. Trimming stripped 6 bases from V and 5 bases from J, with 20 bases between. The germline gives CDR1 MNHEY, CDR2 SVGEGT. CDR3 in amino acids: CASSESLVTPHEQYF. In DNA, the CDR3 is TGTGCCAGCAGCGAGTCCTTGGTAACTCCCCACGAGCAGTACTTC.

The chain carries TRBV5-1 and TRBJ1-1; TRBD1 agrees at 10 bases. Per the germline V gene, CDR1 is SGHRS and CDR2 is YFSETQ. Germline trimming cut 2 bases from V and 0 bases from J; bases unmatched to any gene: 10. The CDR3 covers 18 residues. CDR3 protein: CASSFSTGGIFMNTEAFF. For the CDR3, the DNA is TGCGCCAGCAGCTTTTCGACAGGGGGCATTTTTATGAACACTGAAGCTTTCTTT. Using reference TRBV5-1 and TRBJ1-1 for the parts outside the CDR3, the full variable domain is KAGVTQTPRYLIKTRGQQVTLSCSPISGHRSVSWYQQTPGQGLQFLFEYFSETQRNKGNFPGRFSGRQFSNSRSEMNVSTLELGDSALYLCASSFSTGGIFMNTEAFFGQGTRLTVV.

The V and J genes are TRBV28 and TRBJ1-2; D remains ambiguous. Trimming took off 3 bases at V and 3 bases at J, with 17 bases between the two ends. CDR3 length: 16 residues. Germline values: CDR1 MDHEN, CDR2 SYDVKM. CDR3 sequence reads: CASSFPAGSAHYGYTF. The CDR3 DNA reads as TGTGCCAGCAGTTTCCCCGCGGGGTCGGCCCACTATGGCTACACCTTC.

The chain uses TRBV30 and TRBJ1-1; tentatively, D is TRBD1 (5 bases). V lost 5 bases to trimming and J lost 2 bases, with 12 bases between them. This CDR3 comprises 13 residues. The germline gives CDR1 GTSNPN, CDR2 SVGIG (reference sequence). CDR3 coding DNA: TGTGCCTGGCGGGGGACTGATAACACTGAAGCTTTCTTT. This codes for CAWRGTDNTEAFF.

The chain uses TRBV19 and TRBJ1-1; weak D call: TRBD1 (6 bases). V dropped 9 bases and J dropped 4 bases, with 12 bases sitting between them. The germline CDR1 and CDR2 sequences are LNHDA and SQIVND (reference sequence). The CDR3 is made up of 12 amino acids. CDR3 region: CASLRGTTEAFF. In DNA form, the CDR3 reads TGTGCCAGCTTGAGGGGGACCACTGAAGCTTTCTTT.

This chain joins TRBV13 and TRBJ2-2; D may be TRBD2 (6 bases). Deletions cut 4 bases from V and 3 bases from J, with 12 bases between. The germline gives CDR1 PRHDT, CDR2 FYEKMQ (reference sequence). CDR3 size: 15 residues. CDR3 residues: CASSSGLMDTGELFF. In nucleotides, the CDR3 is TGTGCCAGCAGCTCGGGACTTATGGACACCGGGGAGCTGTTTTTT. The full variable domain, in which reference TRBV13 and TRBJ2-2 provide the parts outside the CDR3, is AAGVIQSPRHLIKEKRETATLKCYPIPRHDTVYWYQQGPGQDPQFLISFYEKMQSDKGSIPDRFSAQQFSDYHSELNMSSLELGDSALYFCASSSGLMDTGELFFGEGSRLTVL.